This is a list of T cell receptor beta chains from one sample in a study of cytomegalovirus exposure and HLA in healthy donors. Produced via immunoSEQ multiplex PCR; TCRdb's table is partial and in-frame only. The repertoire consists of over 200,000 clones, with more than 60% occurring once and the leading ten covering 2.7%. The sample consisted of PBMCs. These receptors all stem from a woman aged 60-75 years in good health and CMV-seropositive. Both conserved end residues are part of each CDR3.

V gene: TRBV30
CDR3 protein: CAWSWTSLQGDTQYF

V gene: TRBV19
CDR3 protein: CASSIRGTGELFF

V gene: TRBV5-1
CDR3 protein: CASSSGQVGEKLFF

V gene: TRBV12-5
CDR3 protein: CASGFSGTGDVLRNYGYTF

V gene: TRBV5-1
CDR3 protein: CASSSPGNTEAFF

V gene: TRBV29-1
CDR3 protein: CSVDPGQGRNEQFF

V gene: TRBV12-5
CDR3 protein: CASGLVQGETGELFF

V gene: TRBV19
CDR3 protein: CASSIQGAEVETQYF

V gene: TRBV2
CDR3 protein: CAETGAGGYTF

V gene: TRBV6-9
CDR3 protein: CASSWVAGDQETQYF

V gene: TRBV7-3
CDR3 protein: CASSRQGAGEKLFF

V gene: TRBV20-1
CDR3 protein: CSAIIGFKEVF

V gene: TRBV18
CDR3 protein: CASSLMTSGRSLSYNEQFF

V gene: TRBV7-6
CDR3 protein: CASSSRDRGVDEQFF

V gene: TRBV11-2
CDR3 protein: CASTGDSRRTEAFF

V gene: TRBV9
CDR3 protein: CASSIGTAETQYF

V gene: TRBV5-1
CDR3 protein: CASSWDTAGTDTQYF

V gene: TRBV7-2
CDR3 protein: CASSLSGTGGQKLFF

V gene: TRBV7-9
CDR3 protein: CASSPGQYNEKLFF

V gene: TRBV18
CDR3 protein: CASSPRLAGNEQFF

V gene: TRBV6-5
CDR3 protein: CASSPSDRGLTEAFF

V gene: TRBV7-2
CDR3 protein: CASSLAQFYEQFF

V gene: TRBV10-3
CDR3 protein: CAIRASGGANEQFF

V gene: TRBV6-1
CDR3 protein: CASRWDTNQPQHF

V gene: TRBV27
CDR3 protein: CASSLSPRNYGYTF

V gene: TRBV5-8
CDR3 protein: CASSLGGTVQETQYF

V gene: TRBV29-1
CDR3 protein: CSVSRGPNEKLFF

V gene: TRBV30
CDR3 protein: CAWSRDRERNTIYF

V gene: TRBV19
CDR3 protein: CASSKTSPGQTQYF

V gene: TRBV11-2
CDR3 protein: CASSLDPRTSGETQYF

V gene: TRBV29-1
CDR3 protein: CSVVRQTNTEAFF

V gene: TRBV7-9
CDR3 protein: CASSLGVSYGYTF

V gene: TRBV4-3
CDR3 protein: CASRPGQGMVEAFF

V gene: TRBV6-5
CDR3 protein: CASRPGIVNVLTF

V gene: TRBV9
CDR3 protein: CASSVAPQGGYNEQFF

V gene: TRBV7-9
CDR3 protein: CASSSRGYQETQYF

V gene: TRBV5-1
CDR3 protein: CASSLVPTGGGETQYF

V gene: TRBV6-1
CDR3 protein: CASSDVRGWSPLHF

V gene: TRBV6-6
CDR3 protein: CASSSTGTGGPEQFF

V gene: TRBV5-1
CDR3 protein: CASSRGQDSYEQYF

V gene: TRBV2
CDR3 protein: CASSGAGGLKETQYF

V gene: TRBV18
CDR3 protein: CASSPLRGKSYEQYF

V gene: TRBV5-1
CDR3 protein: CASSPGTPIEAFF

V gene: TRBV29-1
CDR3 protein: CSADGTSGGGFEEQYF

V gene: TRBV7-6
CDR3 protein: CASSFLADEQYF

V gene: TRBV5-4
CDR3 protein: CASSIDSYGYTF

V gene: TRBV7-9
CDR3 protein: CASSLAGLVHEQFF

V gene: TRBV28
CDR3 protein: CASSLIPGQPQHF

V gene: TRBV7-6
CDR3 protein: CASSLVGGGQALGEKLFF

V gene: TRBV19
CDR3 protein: CASNPGLPNEKLFF

V gene: TRBV7-8
CDR3 protein: CASSEQGYGYTF

V gene: TRBV29-1
CDR3 protein: CSVELTGDWDRGREQYF

V gene: TRBV4-1
CDR3 protein: CASSQALENTEAFF

V gene: TRBV4-3
CDR3 protein: CASSQSFSANYGYTF

V gene: TRBV5-1
CDR3 protein: CASSLNTASGQGGYEQYF